Below, one T cell receptor beta chain is given with its context. Its antigen is not identified. Only in-frame clones appear in the TCRdb table, and some are missing; sequencing was by immunoSEQ multiplex PCR. The top ten hold roughly a quarter of the sample, which has 80,000 or so clones, about 80% seen once. The sample comes from a study of T cell responses to AZD1222 COVID-19 vaccine. General study findings and limits: Baseline seropositivity characterized only six AZD1222 recipients. Spike-specific TCR repertoires showed rising breadth and depth after two AZD1222 doses. Every sample of the repertoires postdated the peak T cell response. CD4 TCRs covered the whole spike, strongest at regions 160-218 and 743-854.

The source is an adult who received the MenACWY meningococcal vaccine as a control. The sequencing used peripheral blood, collected 28 days after the second dose of the MenACWY control vaccine.

The CDR3 spells CASSLTEQGELFF. In DNA, the CDR3 is TGTGCCAGCAGCTTAACGGAACAGGGGGAGCTGTTTTTT. The V call is TRBV7-9, the J call TRBJ2-2; D is undetermined. This CDR3 is 13 amino acids long. Trimming removed 2 bases from V and 8 bases from J, with 9 bases in between. CDR1 is SEHNR, CDR2 FQNEAQ, per germline (reference sequence).